The 3 T cell receptor beta chains given below trace back to one sample, sequenced in a study of T-cell memory formation after mild COVID-19. TCRdb recomputed calls from the 5' RACE reads with MiXCR, one row per CDR3 protein. Among about 470,000 distinct CDR3 sequences listed, 20% to 25% were seen once. The sequenced sample was PBMCs or a T cell subset sorted from them (not recorded which). These receptors all stem from an adult woman who had mild COVID-19 (a few samples of this study predate the infection). Cell type and time point are not known.

The J gene is TRBJ2-5, the V gene TRBV27; 11 bases map to TRBD2. This CDR3 has 14 residues. Unmatched junction bases numbered 7, after V lost 8 bases and J lost 5 bases. Germline values: CDR1 MNHEY, CDR2 SMNVEV (reference sequence). The CDR3 DNA reads TGTGCCAGCTCTGGACTAGCGGGTCGGGAGACCCAGTACTTC. This gives the protein CASSGLAGRETQYF.

The genes are TRBV4-2 and TRBJ1-1; D perhaps matches TRBD1 (5 bases). Trimming shortened V by 4 bases and J by 0 bases, and 9 bases separated the two germline ends. CDR1 LGHNA and CDR2 YNFKEQ come from the germline V gene. The CDR3 is made up of 14 amino acids. In nucleotides, the CDR3 is TGTGCCAGCAGCCCCCAGGGATTGAACACTGAAGCTTTCTTT. Translation gives CASSPQGLNTEAFF.

This chain links TRBV5-1 with TRBJ1-1, with D unresolved. The ends were cut back, 5 bases at V and 0 bases at J, with 17 bases in the middle. The CDR3 has 16 residues. Germline CDR1 SGHRS, CDR2 YFSETQ. In nucleotides, the CDR3 is TGCGCCAGCAGTCCGACCAGTTCACGGCTGAACACTGAAGCTTTCTTT. This gives the protein CASSPTSSRLNTEAFF.